This entry concerns a single T cell receptor beta chain. Its matching antigen is unknown. The PCR used 60 Vbeta and 13 Jbeta primers. Measured with immunoSEQ multiplex PCR; TCRdb has only the in-frame clones, and not every one. In the table there are under 45,000 clones, 60% to 75% of which are singletons. This sample stems from a study of cytomegalovirus exposure and HLA in healthy donors. General study results and limits: Later analysis suggested most CMV-associated TCR beta chains were HLA-restricted.

This receptor was identified in a man aged 25-45 years in good health and CMV-seronegative. Input material: PBMCs.

This CDR3 reads CASSYSQGRPQHF. The CDR3 nucleotides are TGTGCCAGCAGTTACTCCCAGGGGCGGCCCCAGCATTTT. J is TRBJ1-5 and V is TRBV6-5, with a weak D call TRBD1 (6 bases). The ends were cut back, 0 bases at V and 9 bases at J, with 9 bases in the middle. This CDR3 region has 13 residues. Germline V CDR1 and CDR2: MNHEY, SVGAGI.